The 20 T cell receptor beta chains in this list originate from one sample, sequenced in a study of patients and donors after allogeneic stem cell transplantation. Each CDR3 protein gets one entry after TCRdb re-called the RT-PCR reads with MiXCR. The sample contains around 23,000 distinct CDR3 sequences, 35% to 45% of which appear only once. Sequencing input: blood, either unsorted or a sorted T cell fraction (not recorded which). Receptors originate from a human donor who was either an allogeneic HSCT recipient or a stem cell or donor lymphocyte infusion donor (not recorded which). It is not recorded whose cells these are; they may come from a transplant donor.

This chain uses TRBV12-3 or TRBV12-4 with TRBJ1-5; TRBD1 agrees at 8 bases. The V and J ends lost 3 bases and 2 bases, in that order; junction bases with no gene match: 6. This CDR3 region has 16 residues. The CDR3 sequence is CASSLGRGLGNQPQHF. In nucleotides, the CDR3 is TGTGCCAGCAGTTTGGGCAGGGGGCTTGGCAATCAGCCCCAGCATTTT.

The J gene is TRBJ1-1, the V gene TRBV12-5; no clear D. The CDR3 is 11 amino acids. V lost 1 base and J 11 bases, leaving 8 bases between the germline ends. Germline loops: CDR1 LGHNT, CDR2 FRNRAP. The CDR3 region is CASGLEQPAFF. DNA for the CDR3: TGTGCTAGTGGTTTGGAGCAGCCCGCTTTCTTT.

V gene TRBV28 combines with J gene TRBJ2-5, with TRBD2 as a possible D gene (6 bases). V was shortened by 5 bases and J by 5 bases, with 15 bases between the two germline ends. Germline V gene sequence: CDR1 MDHEN, CDR2 SYDVKM. This CDR3 has 14 amino acids. This CDR3 is CASSPADYSETQYF. The CDR3 coding sequence is TGTGCCAGCAGTCCGGCGGACTATTCCGAGACCCAGTACTTC.

This clonotype was observed a few times. The J gene is TRBJ1-2, the V gene TRBV20-1, with D unclear. Germline values: CDR1 DFQATT, CDR2 SNEGSKA (reference sequence). The CDR3 is 14 residues long. V was shortened by 1 base and J by 1 base, with 10 bases between the two germline ends. The CDR3 reads CSARAPRDNYGYTF. CDR3 DNA: TGCAGTGCTAGAGCCCCCCGAGATAACTATGGCTACACCTTC.

This sequence joins TRBV7-9 and TRBJ2-2, with D uncertain. CDR1 SEHNR and CDR2 FQNEAQ come from the germline V gene (reference sequence). The CDR3 is made up of 14 amino acids. V dropped 5 bases and J dropped 6 bases, with 13 bases sitting between them. CDR3 coding DNA: TGTGCCAGCAGCCGATCGACGGACCCCGGGGAGCTGTTTTTT. This gives the protein CASSRSTDPGELFF.

The rearrangement joins TRBV9 to TRBJ2-1; D is possibly TRBD2 (6 bases). The CDR3 runs 16 residues. Trimming took off 0 bases at V and 4 bases at J, with 14 bases between the two ends. Germline V gives CDR1 SGDLS, CDR2 YYNGEE. The CDR3 region is CASSVEGRRVYNEQFF. The CDR3 DNA reads as TGTGCCAGCAGCGTAGAGGGGAGGAGGGTTTACAATGAGCAGTTCTTC.

The rearrangement uses TRBV20-1 and TRBJ1-1; weak D call: TRBD1 (5 bases). Trimming removed 5 bases at V and 5 bases at J, with 18 bases between. The CDR3 covers 14 residues. Germline V gives CDR1 DFQATT, CDR2 SNEGSKA (reference sequence). The CDR3 loop is CSALPGGKGTEAFF. The CDR3, as DNA: TGCAGTGCTTTACCCGGGGGGAAGGGAACTGAAGCTTTCTTT.

This clonotype was seen a handful of times. The V gene is TRBV6-5, the J gene TRBJ1-6, with 10 bases identical to TRBD1. CDR1 is MNHEY, CDR2 SVGAGI, per germline. The V gene end was trimmed by 2 bases and the J gene end by 6 bases; junction bases not matched to a gene: 4. The CDR3 runs to 16 residues. Here the CDR3 reads CASSYTWTGGNSPLHF. The DNA of the CDR3 is TGTGCCAGCAGTTACACATGGACAGGGGGTAATTCACCCCTCCACTTT.

This clonotype was detected only a few times. This rearrangement joins TRBV12-3 or TRBV12-4 to TRBJ1-3; 10 bases map to TRBD1. The junction had 5 bases not matched to a gene; V was cut back by 3 bases and J by 0 bases. The CDR3 is 17 residues long. The CDR3 loop is CASSFGDRGSSGNTIYF. CDR3 bases: TGTGCCAGCAGTTTCGGGGACAGGGGATCCTCTGGAAACACCATATATTTT.

The rearrangement links TRBV12-5 to TRBJ1-6, with TRBD1 matching 8 bases. The CDR3 loop spans 17 amino acids. Germline values: CDR1 LGHNT, CDR2 FRNRAP. V was pared by 1 base and J by 9 bases, with 11 bases of the junction left unmatched. CDR3 in DNA: TGTGCTAGTGGTTTGGCTCCCCGGACAGGGTTTACTTCACCCCTCCACTTT. Translating gives CASGLAPRTGFTSPLHF.

The chain employs TRBV9 and TRBJ2-7; maybe TRBD1 (5 bases). Germline values: CDR1 SGDLS, CDR2 YYNGEE. The V end lost 1 base, the J end lost 3 bases, and 11 bases lay between the germline ends. The CDR3 extends over 14 amino acids. The CDR3 region is CASSVLMQGYEQYF. CDR3 DNA sequence: TGTGCCAGCAGCGTATTAATGCAGGGCTACGAGCAGTACTTC.

The J gene is TRBJ2-3, the V gene TRBV27, with D hard to call. The V gene lost 3 bases and the J gene lost 0 bases, with 10 bases spanning the gap. This CDR3 comprises 15 residues. The V gene's germline CDR1 is MNHEY and CDR2 SMNVEV (reference sequence). Written as DNA, the CDR3 is TGTGCCAGCAGTTTTTCTCGCGCTAGCACAGATACGCAGTATTTT. It yields the protein CASSFSRASTDTQYF.

The chain links TRBV24-1 to TRBJ1-1; D might be TRBD1 (5 bases). CDR1 and CDR2 from the germline V gene are KGHDR and SFDVKD. Trimming pared 4 bases from V and 5 bases from J, leaving 10 bases between. The CDR3 length is 13 residues. CDR3 residues: CATSDLDSTEAFF. The CDR3 nucleotides read TGTGCCACCAGTGACCTTGACAGTACTGAAGCTTTCTTT.

This clonotype was observed a few times. The chain uses TRBV7-2 and TRBJ1-5, with 8 bases that match TRBD1. Germline CDR1 SGHTA, CDR2 FQGNSA. V lost 2 bases and J lost 4; bases outside the gene matches: 4. There are 15 residues in the CDR3. The CDR3 is CASSLQQGVNQPQHF. The DNA for the CDR3 is TGTGCCAGCAGCTTACAACAGGGGGTGAATCAGCCCCAGCATTTT.

The CDR3 reads CASSTSDRGYGYTF. CDR3 nucleotides: TGTGCCAGCAGCACTTCGGACAGGGGCTATGGCTACACCTTC. V and J are TRBV7-9 and TRBJ1-2, with 9 positions matching TRBD1. With V trimmed by 5 bases and J by 4 bases, 5 bases remained unmatched. The CDR3 loop spans 14 amino acids. Germline V gene data show CDR1 as SEHNR and CDR2 as FQNEAQ (reference sequence).

This clonotype was seen just once. The chain joins TRBV7-9 to TRBJ1-4, with D possibly being TRBD1 (5 bases). Per germline, CDR1 SEHNR and CDR2 FQNEAQ (reference sequence). Trimming shortened V by 5 bases and J by 7 bases, and 17 bases separated the two germline ends. This CDR3 spans 15 amino acids. The CDR3 region has the DNA TGTGCCAGCAGCCCGGTCGTCGGGGGATCTGAAAAACTGTTTTTT. Amino acid sequence: CASSPVVGGSEKLFF.

The chain couples TRBV12-3 or TRBV12-4 to TRBJ2-5; the match to TRBD1 covers 9 bases. The trim removed 6 bases at V and 5 bases at J, leaving 7 bases unmatched. The CDR3 contains 14 residues. CDR3 loop: CASSQTGGQETQYF. The CDR3 coding sequence is TGTGCCAGCAGCCAGACAGGGGGGCAGGAGACCCAGTACTTC.

This clonotype turned up a few times. V and J are TRBV10-3 and TRBJ1-4; D not resolved. CDR1 is ENHRY, CDR2 SYGVKD, per germline. V was trimmed by 4 bases and J by 0 bases, leaving 6 bases between them. The CDR3 has 14 residues. CDR3 DNA sequence: TGTGCCATCAGTGCTCAGGCAACTAATGAAAAACTGTTTTTT. Its translation: CAISAQATNEKLFF.

This clonotype was seen more than once but under ten times. The chain links TRBV24-1 to TRBJ1-1; D unclear. The CDR3 is 13 residues long. Germline V gives CDR1 KGHDR, CDR2 SFDVKD. Deletions cut 1 base from V and 5 bases from J, with 7 bases between. The CDR3 region is CATSDFGRTEAFF. CDR3 bases: TGTGCCACCAGTGATTTTGGTAGGACTGAAGCTTTCTTT.

The chain employs TRBV10-2 and TRBJ2-2, with D perhaps matching TRBD1 (6 bases). V dropped 6 bases and J dropped 1 base, with 9 bases sitting between them. This CDR3 is 14 amino acids long. Germline lookup yields CDR1 WSHSY and CDR2 SAAADI. The CDR3 loop reads CASSKQGNTGELFF. Here the CDR3 DNA reads TGCGCCAGCAGCAAACAGGGGAACACCGGGGAGCTGTTTTTT.